Given below is one T cell receptor beta chain in context. This specimen comes from a study of CD8 T cells in Susac syndrome. After extraction with the RNeasy kit, roughly 0.5 to 1 ug of the RNA was reverse transcribed using random hexamers. Multiplex PCR with immunoSEQ amplified the TCR beta CDR3 across 54 Vbeta and 13 Jbeta. TCRdb processed the immunoSEQ multiplex PCR reads anew with MiXCR; each CDR3 protein has one entry. The repertoire holds about 120,000 distinct CDR3 sequences, with 85% to 95% as singletons. CD8+ and CD4+ T cells from blood underwent TCR beta sequencing, which was carried out in a high-throughput format. The CDR3 totals 18 residues. V lost 4 bases to trimming and J lost 4 bases, with 20 bases between them. Germline CDR1 is SNHLY and CDR2 is FYNNEI.

The sequenced sample was CD4+ T cells from PBMCs. This chain links TRBV2 with TRBJ1-6, with D tentatively TRBD1 (5 bases). The origin of this receptor is a human donor in good health. CDR3 amino acids: CASSGLGAGTAYNSPLHF. The CDR3 DNA follows: TGTGCCAGCAGTGGATTGGGAGCGGGGACGGCTTATAATTCACCCCTCCACTTT.